The 5 T cell receptor beta chains below were found in one sample sequenced in a study of regulatory T cells in long-lasting Graves disease. According to the study, TCR beta libraries were built with iRepertoire HTBI primers and CDR3-region Arm-PCR. TCRdb reanalysed the multiplex PCR reads using MiXCR and keeps one entry per CDR3 protein. The sample lists 350,000 to 550,000 distinct CDR3 sequences, roughly 15% occurring once. Time point indicated: newly diagnosed GD, antithyroid drugs for less than 3 months. TCR sequences were obtained from RNA taken from PBMCs. These data also featured in a second study, about T cells in Graves' hyperthyroidism and ophthalmopathy.

Material: peripheral blood mononuclear cells (PBMCs), obtained at new diagnosis, from a patient treated with antithyroid drugs. All receptors come from a woman aged 18-30 years with Graves disease.

In its sample, this clonotype was seen many times. This chain connects TRBV7-3 to TRBJ2-1; TRBD2 matches 14 bases. V lost 1 base to trimming and J lost 7 bases; unmatched junction nucleotides: 6. The CDR3 is made up of 17 amino acids. Looked up from germline, CDR1 is SGHTA and CDR2 is FQGTGA. CDR3 loop: CASSLKGTSGRRNEQFF. In DNA, the CDR3 is TGTGCCAGCAGCTTAAAGGGGACTAGCGGGAGAAGGAATGAGCAGTTCTTC.

For this clonotype: This may be a read error: a much more frequent sequence differs by one nucleotide. The chain recombines TRBV12-3 or TRBV12-4 with TRBJ2-1, with 13 nucleotides matching TRBD2. This CDR3 is built from 16 residues. J was trimmed by 1 base and V by 4 bases; bases with no gene match: 1. CDR3 bases: TGTGCCAGCAGTTGGACTAGCGGGGGATCCTACAATGAGCAGTTCTTC. Its translation is CASSWTSGGSYNEQFF.

The chain carries TRBV7-2 and TRBJ2-5; D may correspond to TRBD1 or TRBD2 (5 bases each). Germline values: CDR1 SGHTA, CDR2 FQGNSA. The V end was cut by 2 bases, the J end by 2 bases, with 15 bases between. The CDR3 runs to 16 residues. As DNA, the CDR3 is TGTGCCAGCAGCTTAACTTTGGGGGTCTTACAAGAGACCCAGTACTTC. Translated, it gives CASSLTLGVLQETQYF. Variable domain in full (rest from reference TRBV7-2 and TRBJ2-5): GAGVSQSPSNKVTEKGKDVELRCDPISGHTALYWYRQSLGQGLEFLIYFQGNSAPDKSGLPSDRFSAERTGGSVSTLTIQRTQQEDSAVYLCASSLTLGVLQETQYFGPGTRLLVL.

This clonotype showed up many times. The chain links TRBV7-8 to TRBJ2-1, with TRBD1 matching over 7 bases. Germline lookup yields CDR1 SGHVS and CDR2 FQNEAQ. The V segment lost 4 bases and the J segment 6 bases; nucleotides outside the gene matches: 9. This CDR3 is 15 amino acids long. The CDR3 coding sequence is TGTGCCAGCAGCTGGGGACAGTTTCCTTCCAATGAGCAGTTCTTC. Protein product: CASSWGQFPSNEQFF.

The sample holds many counts of this clonotype. This chain uses TRBV28 with TRBJ2-5; 7 nucleotides match TRBD1. V trimming: 6 bases; J trimming: 1 base; junction bases outside the gene matches: 8. There are 15 residues in the CDR3. The germline gives CDR1 MDHEN, CDR2 SYDVKM. The CDR3 DNA reads as TGTGCCAGCAGCAGAGGGGGCAGTAGCCAAGAGACCCAGTACTTC. It codes for CASSRGGSSQETQYF.